This T cell receptor (beta chain) was documented in a study of identical twins. The V and J ends lost 1 base and 3 bases respectively, with 10 bases between them. This CDR3 has 14 amino acids. Germline values: CDR1 MNHEY, CDR2 SVGAGI. TCRdb analysed the 5' RACE reads with MiXCR anew, one entry per CDR3 protein. This sample has 300,000 to 400,000 distinct CDR3 sequences; about 12% occur once, and the top ten carry around 7.2%. Another study also made use of these data, one on yellow fever vaccine responses in identical twins.

The chain has TRBV6-5 and TRBJ2-7, with D perhaps assigned TRBD1 or TRBD2 (5 bases each). This TCR came from a young woman in good health. Sequencing input: CD8+ T cells sorted from blood. The CDR3 here is CASSYWGFGYEQYF. DNA for the CDR3: TGTGCCAGCAGTTACTGGGGGTTCGGCTACGAGCAGTACTTC.